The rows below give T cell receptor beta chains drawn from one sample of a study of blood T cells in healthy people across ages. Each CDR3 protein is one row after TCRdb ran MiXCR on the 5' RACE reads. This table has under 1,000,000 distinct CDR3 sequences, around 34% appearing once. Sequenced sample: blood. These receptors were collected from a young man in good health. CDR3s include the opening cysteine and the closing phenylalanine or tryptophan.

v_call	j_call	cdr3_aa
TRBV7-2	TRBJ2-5	CASSIPTGKETQYF
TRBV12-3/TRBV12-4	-	CASRRQETDNEQYF
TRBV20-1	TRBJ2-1	CSARDPGLSYNEQFF
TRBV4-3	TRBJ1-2	CASSQDPVATRGYGYTF
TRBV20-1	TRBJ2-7	CSGKDTYEQYF
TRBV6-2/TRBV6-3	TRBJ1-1	CASSIGTVNTEAFF
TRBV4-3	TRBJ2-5	CASSQARGSYNEQYF
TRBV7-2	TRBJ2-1	CASSLLFGRSSYNEQFF
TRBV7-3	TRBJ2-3	CASSLNGIAGNTQYF
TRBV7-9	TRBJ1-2	CASSPLPGGTDYYGYTF
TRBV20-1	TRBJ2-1	CSALRLGGGEQFF
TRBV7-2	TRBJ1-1	CASSLVGENTEAFF
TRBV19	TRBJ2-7	CASSATSGDYEQYF
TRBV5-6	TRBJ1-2	CASSLPDRSYGYTF
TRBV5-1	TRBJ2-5	CASSLDGQGETQYF
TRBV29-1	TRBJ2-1	CSVDIGFMRTQFF
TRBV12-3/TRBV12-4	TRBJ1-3	CASSYRDPGNTIYF
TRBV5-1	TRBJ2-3	CASSLVGIDSTDTQYF